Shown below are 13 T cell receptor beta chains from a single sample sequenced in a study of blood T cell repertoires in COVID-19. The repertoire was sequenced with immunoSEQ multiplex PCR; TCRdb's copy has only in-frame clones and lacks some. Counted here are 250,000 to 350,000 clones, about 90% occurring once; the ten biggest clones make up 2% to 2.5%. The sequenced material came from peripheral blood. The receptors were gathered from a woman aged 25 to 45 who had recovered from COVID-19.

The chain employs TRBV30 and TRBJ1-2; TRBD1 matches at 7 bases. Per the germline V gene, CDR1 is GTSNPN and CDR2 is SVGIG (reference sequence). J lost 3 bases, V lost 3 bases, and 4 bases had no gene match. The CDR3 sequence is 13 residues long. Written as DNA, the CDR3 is TGTGCCTGGAGAGGGGACAGCGACTATGGCTACACCTTC. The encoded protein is CAWRGDSDYGYTF.

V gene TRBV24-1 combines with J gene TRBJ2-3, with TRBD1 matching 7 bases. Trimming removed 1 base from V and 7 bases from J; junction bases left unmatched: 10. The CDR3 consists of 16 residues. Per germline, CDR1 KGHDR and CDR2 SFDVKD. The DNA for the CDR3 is TGTGCCACCAGTGATTTTAGACAGGGAGATTTTAATACGCAGTATTTT. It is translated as CATSDFRQGDFNTQYF.

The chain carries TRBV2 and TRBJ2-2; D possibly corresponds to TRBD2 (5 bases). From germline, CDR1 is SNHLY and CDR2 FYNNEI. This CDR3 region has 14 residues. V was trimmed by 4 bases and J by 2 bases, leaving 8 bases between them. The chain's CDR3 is CASSGRINTGELFF. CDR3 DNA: TGTGCCAGCAGTGGGAGGATCAACACCGGGGAGCTGTTTTTT.

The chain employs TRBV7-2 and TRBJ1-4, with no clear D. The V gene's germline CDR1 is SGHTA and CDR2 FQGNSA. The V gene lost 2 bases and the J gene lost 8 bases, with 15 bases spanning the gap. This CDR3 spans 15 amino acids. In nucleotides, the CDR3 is TGTGCCAGCAGCTTACGCGGGCGCCGGAGGGAAAAACTGTTTTTT. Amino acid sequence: CASSLRGRRREKLFF.

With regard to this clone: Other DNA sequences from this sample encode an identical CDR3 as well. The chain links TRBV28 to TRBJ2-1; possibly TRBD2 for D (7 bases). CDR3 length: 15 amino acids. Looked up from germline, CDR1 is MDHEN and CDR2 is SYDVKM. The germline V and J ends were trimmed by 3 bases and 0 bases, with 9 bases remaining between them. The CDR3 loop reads CASSLGGPSYNEQFF. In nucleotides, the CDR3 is TGTGCCAGCAGTTTGGGGGGGCCCTCCTACAATGAGCAGTTCTTC.

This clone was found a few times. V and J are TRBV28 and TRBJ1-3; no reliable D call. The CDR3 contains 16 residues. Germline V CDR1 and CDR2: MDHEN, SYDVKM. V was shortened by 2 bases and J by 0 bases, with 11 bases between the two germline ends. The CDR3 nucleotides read TGTGCCAGCAGTTTAGATCCCTTGAGCTCTGGAAACACCATATATTTT. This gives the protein CASSLDPLSSGNTIYF.

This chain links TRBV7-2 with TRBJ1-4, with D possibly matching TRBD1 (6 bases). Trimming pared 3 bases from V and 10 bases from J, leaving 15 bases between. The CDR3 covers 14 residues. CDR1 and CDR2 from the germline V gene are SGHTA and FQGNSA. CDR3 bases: TGTGCCAGCAGCTTGGGCCGACAGGATCGAAAACTGTTTTTT. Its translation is CASSLGRQDRKLFF.

The DNA for the CDR3 is TGCGCCAGCAGCTACATCAGCGGGAGGGGGGAGACCCAGTACTTC. As protein: CASSYISGRGETQYF. The chain is built from TRBV5-1 and TRBJ2-5, with 10 bases that match TRBD2. CDR1 is SGHRS, CDR2 YFSETQ, per germline. V shed 3 bases and J 5 bases; nucleotides not matched to a gene: 7. The CDR3 totals 15 residues.

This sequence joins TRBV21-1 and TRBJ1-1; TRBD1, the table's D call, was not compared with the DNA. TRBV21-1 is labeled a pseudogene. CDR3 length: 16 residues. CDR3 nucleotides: TGTGCCAGCAGCAGACGATCCTCAGGGATCTCCACTGAAGCTTTCTTT. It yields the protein CASSRRSSGISTEAFF.

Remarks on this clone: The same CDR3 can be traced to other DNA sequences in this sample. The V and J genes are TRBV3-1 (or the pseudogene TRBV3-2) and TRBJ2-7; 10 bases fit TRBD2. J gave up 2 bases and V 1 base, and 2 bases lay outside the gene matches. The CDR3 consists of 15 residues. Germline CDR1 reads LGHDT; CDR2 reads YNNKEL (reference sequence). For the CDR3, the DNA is TGTGCCAGCAGCCAAGGACTAGCGGGTACCTACGAGCAGTACTTC. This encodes CASSQGLAGTYEQYF.

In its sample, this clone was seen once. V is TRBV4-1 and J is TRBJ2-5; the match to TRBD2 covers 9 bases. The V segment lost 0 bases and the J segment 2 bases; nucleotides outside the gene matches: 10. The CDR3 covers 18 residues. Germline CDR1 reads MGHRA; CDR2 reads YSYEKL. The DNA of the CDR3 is TGCGCCAGCAGCCAAGATCCTAGCGGGGACCAAATTCAAGAGACCCAGTACTTC. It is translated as CASSQDPSGDQIQETQYF.

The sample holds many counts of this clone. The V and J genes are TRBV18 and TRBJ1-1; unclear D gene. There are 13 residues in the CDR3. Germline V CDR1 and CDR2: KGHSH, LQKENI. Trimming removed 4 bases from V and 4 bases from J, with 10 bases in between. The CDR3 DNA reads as TGTGCCAGCTCACAGATAGAAAGCACTGAAGCTTTCTTT. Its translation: CASSQIESTEAFF.

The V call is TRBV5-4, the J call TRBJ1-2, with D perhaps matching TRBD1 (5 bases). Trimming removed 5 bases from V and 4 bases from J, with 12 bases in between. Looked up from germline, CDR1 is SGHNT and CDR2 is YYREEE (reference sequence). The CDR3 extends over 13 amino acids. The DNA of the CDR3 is TGTGCCAGCAGAAACGACAGCCCCTATGGCTACACCTTC. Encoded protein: CASRNDSPYGYTF.